This TCR beta chain was identified during a study of T cell responses to AZD1222 COVID-19 vaccine. Germline CDR1 is SGHTA and CDR2 is FQGNSA. CDR3 size: 15 residues. The V and J ends lost 0 bases and 5 bases respectively, with 13 bases between them. Clones were sequenced by immunoSEQ multiplex PCR, and TCRdb holds only the in-frame ones, with some missing. The sample carries about 120,000 clones, 81% recorded once. Overall study findings and caveats: Elevations in Spike-specific TCR breadth and depth followed administration of two AZD1222 doses. It was only after the peak T cell response that any repertoires were sampled. Dominant CD4 TCR responses targeted spike regions 160-218 and 743-854.

About this clone: The antigen is unknown.

The input for sequencing was peripheral blood, taken on day 0 of AZD1222 vaccination. The chain uses TRBV7-2 and TRBJ1-2; possible D gene TRBD1, 6 bases. This TCR came from an adult in good health. CDR3 region: CASSLAPGQSYGYTF. Written as DNA, the CDR3 is TGTGCCAGCAGCTTAGCCCCAGGACAGAGTTATGGCTACACCTTC.